Shown below are 18 T cell receptor beta chains from a single sample sequenced in a study of T cells in Graves' hyperthyroidism and ophthalmopathy. RNA transcripts yielded amplified TCR beta CDR3 regions. The HTBI primer set drove a first-round RT-PCR of the TCR CDR3. TCRdb processed the multiplex PCR reads anew with MiXCR; each CDR3 protein has one entry. The sample yields about 660,000 distinct CDR3 sequences, 45% seen once. Sequencing was performed on peripheral blood or thyroid tissue (not recorded which). The receptors stem from an adult man with Graves' disease, either hyperthyroidism or ophthalmopathy (not recorded which).

A note on this clonotype: A much larger clone is a single base away; this may be a read error. The chain carries TRBV20-1 and TRBJ2-5, with no clear D. There are 12 residues in the CDR3. The V end was cut by 2 bases, the J end by 1 base, with 5 bases between. In germline, CDR1 is DFQATT, CDR2 SNEGSKA (reference sequence). The CDR3 sequence is CSARQFQETQYF. CDR3 coding DNA: TGCAGTGCTAGACAGTTCCAAGAGACCCAGTACTTC.

V is TRBV12-3 or TRBV12-4 and J is TRBJ2-5; D call uncertain. V shed 6 bases and J shed 5 bases, with 10 bases lying between them. This CDR3 spans 12 amino acids. CDR3 in amino acids: CASSRLWETQYF. CDR3 in DNA: TGTGCCAGCAGCCGCCTTTGGGAGACCCAGTACTTC.

This clonotype was seen more than once but under ten times. This chain connects TRBV4-1 to TRBJ1-6, with D tentatively TRBD1 (5 bases). This CDR3 has 18 residues. CDR1 MGHRA and CDR2 YSYEKL come from the germline V gene. V lost 0 bases, J lost 0 bases, and 12 bases lay in between. The CDR3 loop is CASSQDPRESSYNSPLHF. The CDR3 DNA is TGCGCCAGCAGCCAAGATCCCAGGGAAAGCTCCTATAATTCACCCCTCCACTTT.

Ten or more counts support this clonotype. The V call is TRBV29-1, the J call TRBJ1-2, with 7 bases identical to TRBD1. This CDR3 region has 12 residues. Trimming removed 8 bases from V and 4 bases from J; junction bases left unmatched: 7. CDR1 and CDR2 (germline): SQVTM, ANQGSEA. CDR3: CSLGDSVYGYTF. For the CDR3, the DNA is TGCAGCTTAGGGGACAGCGTCTATGGCTACACCTTC.

As regards this clonotype: A read error is possible here, since a much larger clone lies one base away. The chain recombines TRBV29-1 with TRBJ2-5; D perhaps matches TRBD2 (5 bases). The CDR3 extends over 12 amino acids. Germline lookup yields CDR1 SQVTM and CDR2 ANQGSEA. This chain's CDR3 is CSVVGYRETPYF. The CDR3 region has the DNA TGCAGCGTTGTCGGGTATAGGGAGACCCCGTACTTC.

This clonotype rates as large. The J gene is TRBJ2-5, the V gene TRBV15; 7 bases line up with TRBD2. This CDR3 spans 13 amino acids. V dropped 3 bases and J dropped 5; count of bases not matched to a gene: 3. Germline assignment: CDR1 LNHNV and CDR2 YYDKDF (reference sequence). The CDR3 sequence: CATSRTAGETQYF. CDR3 coding DNA: TGTGCCACCAGCAGGACAGCGGGGGAGACCCAGTACTTC.

The chain combines TRBV7-2 with TRBJ2-5; a possible D gene is TRBD1 (5 bases). V was trimmed by 6 bases and J by 5 bases, leaving 16 bases between them. The germline gives CDR1 SGHTA, CDR2 FQGNSA. The CDR3 has 14 amino acids. The DNA for the CDR3 is TGTGCCAGCAGTTTTGGCGCAGGGTTGGAGACCCAGTACTTC. It specifies CASSFGAGLETQYF.

The chain couples TRBV15 to TRBJ1-2; D is ambiguous. The germline gives CDR1 LNHNV, CDR2 YYDKDF (reference sequence). The CDR3 covers 14 residues. Trimming shortened V by 1 base and J by 5 bases, and 11 bases separated the two germline ends. The CDR3 bases are TGTGCCACCAGCAGAGTCCTTGGACTGTATGGCTACACCTTC. As protein: CATSRVLGLYGYTF.

This chain's CDR3 is CASRTGTGRTEAFF. In nucleotides, the CDR3 is TGTGCCAGCAGGACCGGGACAGGGCGCACTGAAGCTTTCTTT. The rearrangement uses TRBV2 and TRBJ1-1, with 9 bases identical to TRBD1. CDR1 is SNHLY and CDR2 is FYNNEI in the germline V gene. The CDR3 runs to 14 residues. Trimming cost V 6 bases and J 4 bases; bases outside gene matches: 6.

This clonotype was seen more than once but under ten times. This chain connects TRBV6-1 to TRBJ2-7; D is unclear. Germline V CDR1 and CDR2: MNHNS, SASEGT. The CDR3 covers 13 residues. The V end lost 5 bases, the J end lost 2 bases, and 10 bases lay between the germline ends. This CDR3 is CASSYADAYEQYF. In nucleotides, the CDR3 is TGTGCCAGCAGTTACGCGGACGCCTACGAGCAGTACTTC.

This clonotype was detected only a few times. The chain joins TRBV19 to TRBJ1-5; D uncertain. The CDR3 consists of 12 residues. V was trimmed by 6 bases and J by 3 bases, leaving 6 bases between them. Germline CDR1 and CDR2: LNHDA and SQIVND (reference sequence). CDR3 in amino acids: CASRESNQPQHF. The CDR3, as DNA: TGTGCCAGTAGAGAATCCAATCAGCCCCAGCATTTT.

This clonotype came up once. The chain links TRBV29-1 to TRBJ2-7; weak D call: TRBD1 (6 bases). This CDR3 is built from 11 residues. Germline loops: CDR1 SQVTM, CDR2 ANQGSEA. Trimming removed 3 bases from V and 5 bases from J, with 8 bases in between. The CDR3 DNA reads TGCAGCGTTGACAGGGGTGACGAGCAGTACTTC. As protein: CSVDRGDEQYF.

The chain couples TRBV2 to TRBJ1-1; D unresolved. The germline V and J ends were trimmed by 4 bases and 2 bases, with 14 bases remaining between them. Looked up from germline, CDR1 is SNHLY and CDR2 is FYNNEI. CDR3 length equals 15 residues. The DNA of the CDR3 is TGTGCCAGCAGTGCTCCCAAGGACGGTAACACTGAAGCTTTCTTT. Protein product: CASSAPKDGNTEAFF.

The CDR3 sequence: CASSPDREKGIQYF. The DNA for the CDR3 is TGTGCCAGCAGTCCGGACAGGGAAAAGGGGATCCAGTACTTC. The chain links TRBV2 to TRBJ2-5; the match to TRBD1 covers 8 bases. The CDR3 has 14 residues. Germline trimming cut 5 bases from V and 10 bases from J; bases unmatched to any gene: 12. CDR1 is SNHLY, CDR2 FYNNEI, per germline.

There are a few counts of this clonotype. The rearrangement links TRBV12-3 or TRBV12-4 to TRBJ1-1; D gene ambiguous. The germline V and J ends were trimmed by 4 bases and 8 bases, with 11 bases remaining between them. The CDR3 runs to 12 residues. CDR3 in DNA: TGTGCCAGCAGTTCGAGCAGCCGAGAAGCTTTCTTT. It encodes CASSSSSREAFF.

The chain couples TRBV29-1 to TRBJ2-7; 9 bases agree with TRBD1. Germline lookup yields CDR1 SQVTM and CDR2 ANQGSEA. V trimming: 4 bases; J trimming: 2 bases; junction bases outside the gene matches: 3. The CDR3 is 13 amino acids. CDR3 nucleotide sequence: TGCAGCGTTGGGGGGACAGGGACCTACGAGCAGTACTTC. Protein sequence: CSVGGTGTYEQYF.

As to this clonotype: This could be a read error, since a much larger clone is one nucleotide away. In nucleotides, the CDR3 is TGTGCCAGCAGCTCAGGGGGCAGGGGGGACTACGAGCAGTACTTC. Residues: CASSSGGRGDYEQYF. The rearrangement joins TRBV7-9 to TRBJ2-7, with 8 bases fitting TRBD1. CDR1 SEHNR and CDR2 FQNEAQ come from the germline V gene (reference sequence). This CDR3 is built from 15 residues. The V segment lost 4 bases and the J segment 3 bases; nucleotides outside the gene matches: 8.

J is TRBJ1-1 and V is TRBV5-1, with D maybe TRBD1 (6 bases). The CDR3 is 14 amino acids. V lost 1 base and J 5 bases, leaving 12 bases between the germline ends. Germline CDR1 is SGHRS and CDR2 is YFSETQ. CDR3 bases: TGCGCCAGCAGCTTGTCAGGGGATCGTACTGAAGCTTTCTTT. Protein product: CASSLSGDRTEAFF. Full variable domain (missing parts from reference TRBV5-1 and TRBJ1-1): KAGVTQTPRYLIKTRGQQVTLSCSPISGHRSVSWYQQTPGQGLQFLFEYFSETQRNKGNFPGRFSGRQFSNSRSEMNVSTLELGDSALYLCASSLSGDRTEAFFGQGTRLTVV.